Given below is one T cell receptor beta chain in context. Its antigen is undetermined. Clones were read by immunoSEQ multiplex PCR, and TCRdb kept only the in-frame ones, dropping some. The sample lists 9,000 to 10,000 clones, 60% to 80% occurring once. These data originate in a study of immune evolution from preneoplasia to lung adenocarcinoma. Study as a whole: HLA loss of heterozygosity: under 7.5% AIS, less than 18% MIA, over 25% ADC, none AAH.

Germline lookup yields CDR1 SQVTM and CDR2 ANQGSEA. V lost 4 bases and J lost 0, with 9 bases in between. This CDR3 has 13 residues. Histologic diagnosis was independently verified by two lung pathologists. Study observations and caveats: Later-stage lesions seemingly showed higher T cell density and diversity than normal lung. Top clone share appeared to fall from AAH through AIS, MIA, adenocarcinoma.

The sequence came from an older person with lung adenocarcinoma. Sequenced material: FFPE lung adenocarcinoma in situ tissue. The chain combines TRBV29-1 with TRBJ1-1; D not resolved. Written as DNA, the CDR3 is TGCAGCGTTGTGCCTCAGATGAACACTGAAGCTTTCTTT. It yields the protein CSVVPQMNTEAFF.